The 19 T cell receptor beta chains given below trace back to one sample, sequenced in a study of T cells after yellow fever vaccination. TCRdb re-analysed the 5' RACE reads in MiXCR, keeping a single row per CDR3 protein. The sample has around 310,000 distinct CDR3 sequences; 8.7% are singletons. The sample was PBMCs, taken on the day of the first yellow fever vaccination. Source of these receptors: a man in his late teens or twenties who received the YFV17D yellow fever vaccine.

This clonotype was seen a handful of times. CDR3 nucleotides: TGTGCCAGCAGCCGCCCGGGGGAGACCTACGAGCAGTACTTC. Amino acids: CASSRPGETYEQYF. This rearrangement joins TRBV5-6 to TRBJ2-7; maybe TRBD2 (6 bases). Germline V gene sequence: CDR1 SGHDT, CDR2 YYEEEE. V was pared by 4 bases and J by 2 bases, with 13 bases between. The CDR3 contains 14 residues.

The chain recombines TRBV3-1 with TRBJ2-7; D possibly corresponds to TRBD1 (5 bases). This CDR3 is 12 amino acids long. V lost 4 bases, J lost 3 bases, and 7 bases lay in between. Germline V gene lookup returns CDR1 LGHDT and CDR2 YNNKEL (reference sequence). For the CDR3, the DNA is TGTGCCAGCAGCCCCAGGGTCTACGAGCAGTACGTC. Protein sequence: CASSPRVYEQYV.

The gene calls are TRBV11-2 and TRBJ1-6; TRBD1 matches 7 bases. Germline-derived CDR1 and CDR2 are SGHAT and FQNNGV. The CDR3 extends over 15 amino acids. Trimming at V came to 5 bases and at J to 8 bases, leaving 9 bases not matched to a gene. The CDR3 loop reads CASSVLTGKDSPLHF. As DNA, the CDR3 is TGTGCCAGCAGCGTACTGACAGGGAAGGATTCACCCCTCCACTTT.

This clonotype came up many times. This chain connects TRBV23-1 to TRBJ1-5; D gene ambiguous. TRBV23-1 falls under the ORF class, with uncertain function. The CDR3 has 16 residues. Deletions cut 3 bases from V and 2 bases from J, with 14 bases between. CDR3 region: CASSHLDRRGNQPQHF. The CDR3 coding sequence is TGCGCCAGCAGTCACCTGGACCGGAGGGGCAATCAGCCCCAGCATTTT.

This clonotype was seen more than once but under ten times. This chain joins TRBV7-2 and TRBJ1-1; D is ambiguous. CDR1 and CDR2 (germline): SGHTA, FQGNSA. V shed 4 bases and J shed 1 base, with 7 bases lying between them. The CDR3 covers 13 residues. CDR3 in amino acids: CASSSYRNTEAFF. For the CDR3, the DNA is TGTGCCAGCAGCTCCTACCGGAACACTGAAGCTTTCTTT. Full variable domain (outside the CDR3, taken from reference TRBV7-2 and TRBJ1-1): GAGVSQSPSNKVTEKGKDVELRCDPISGHTALYWYRQSLGQGLEFLIYFQGNSAPDKSGLPSDRFSAERTGGSVSTLTIQRTQQEDSAVYLCASSSYRNTEAFFGQGTRLTVV.

This chain's CDR3 is CATRTSSNYGYTF. CDR3 sequence (DNA): TGCGCCACCCGGACATCTTCTAACTATGGCTACACCTTC. The chain recombines TRBV5-1 with TRBJ1-2, with D maybe TRBD1 (5 bases). Deletions cut 9 bases from V and 0 bases from J, with 12 bases between. The CDR3 runs 13 residues. CDR1 is SGHRS and CDR2 is YFSETQ in the germline V gene.

This clonotype was counted only a few times. The rearrangement uses TRBV11-1 and TRBJ2-5; D is perhaps TRBD1 or TRBD2 (6 bases each). The CDR3 runs 18 residues. V was trimmed by 1 base and J by 1 base, leaving 19 bases between them. Germline CDR1 and CDR2: SGHAT and FQDESV (reference sequence). The CDR3 spells CASSLGRGSGTSQETQYF. For the CDR3, the DNA is TGTGCCAGCAGCTTAGGGAGGGGTTCAGGGACAAGCCAAGAGACCCAGTACTTC.

CDR3 in DNA: TGTGCCAGTAGTATAAGGTCCAGTACCCATCAGCCCCAGCATTTT. It codes for CASSIRSSTHQPQHF. The chain joins TRBV19 to TRBJ1-5; no clear D. Trimming stripped 2 bases from V and 5 bases from J, with 13 bases between. The CDR3 is 15 residues long. Germline V lookup: CDR1 LNHDA, CDR2 SQIVND (reference sequence). The full variable domain, completed using reference TRBV19 and TRBJ1-5, is DGGITQSPKYLFRKEGQNVTLSCEQNLNHDAMYWYRQDPGQGLRLIYYSQIVNDFQKGDIAEGYSVSREKKESFPLTVTSAQKNPTAFYLCASSIRSSTHQPQHFGDGTRLSIL.

The table lists this clonotype with many counts. J is TRBJ2-2 and V is TRBV20-1; 7 bases agree with TRBD2. J lost 8 bases, V lost 6 bases, and 12 bases had no gene match. The CDR3 has 14 amino acids. The V gene's germline CDR1 is DFQATT and CDR2 SNEGSKA (reference sequence). Written as DNA, the CDR3 is TGCAGTGCCCTCGGGGGGACGCCCAGTGGGGAGCTGTTTTTT. It translates to CSALGGTPSGELFF.

This chain links TRBV5-1 with TRBJ2-1, with D unclear. Trimming left V 1 base short and J 8 bases short, with 4 bases between. Germline-derived CDR1 and CDR2 are SGHRS and YFSETQ. CDR3 length: 11 residues. The CDR3 sequence: CASSLQYEQFF. The CDR3 DNA is TGCGCCAGCAGCTTGCAGTATGAGCAGTTCTTC.

The sample holds a few counts of this clonotype. This sequence joins TRBV7-8 and TRBJ1-4; 8 positions match TRBD1. Germline V gene sequence: CDR1 SGHVS, CDR2 FQNEAQ. The junction had 4 bases not matched to a gene; V was cut back by 5 bases and J by 5 bases. This CDR3 contains 14 residues. The CDR3 DNA is TGTGCCAGCAGCGACAGGGGCGGGAATGAAAAACTGTTTTTT. Translating gives CASSDRGGNEKLFF.

This clonotype has only a few counts. The V gene is TRBV11-3, the J gene TRBJ1-1; no definite D call. Trimming took 5 bases from V and 6 from J, leaving 10 bases between them. The CDR3 loop spans 12 amino acids. The germline CDR1 and CDR2 sequences are SGHNT and YENEEA. The CDR3 here is CASSANSAEAFF. For the CDR3, the DNA is TGTGCCAGCAGCGCAAACAGTGCTGAAGCTTTCTTT.

The V call is TRBV4-1, the J call TRBJ2-1; 8 nucleotides match TRBD1. The CDR3 runs to 14 residues. Germline V lookup: CDR1 MGHRA, CDR2 YSYEKL. V lost 1 base to trimming and J lost 7 bases; unmatched junction nucleotides: 3. The chain's CDR3 is CASSQGQGRNEQFF. The CDR3 DNA is TGCGCCAGCAGCCAAGGACAGGGGAGGAATGAGCAGTTCTTC.

In this sample, this clonotype turned up a few times. The chain couples TRBV5-1 to TRBJ2-2, with TRBD2 identical over 7 bases. The CDR3 loop spans 16 amino acids. Losses at the gene ends were 0 bases for V and 6 bases for J; bases not matched to a gene: 8. Germline values: CDR1 SGHRS, CDR2 YFSETQ. This CDR3 is CASSLVPVGGAGELFF. Here the CDR3 DNA reads TGCGCCAGCAGCTTGGTCCCCGTGGGAGGGGCCGGGGAGCTGTTTTTT.

This clonotype occurred a few times. This rearrangement joins TRBV27 to TRBJ2-1; 8 bases line up with TRBD2. Germline lookup yields CDR1 MNHEY and CDR2 SMNVEV (reference sequence). J was trimmed by 4 bases and V by 2 bases; bases with no gene match: 4. This CDR3 region has 15 residues. CDR3 residues: CASSLGASGYNEQFF. The CDR3 DNA sequence: TGTGCCAGCAGTTTAGGGGCTAGCGGGTACAATGAGCAGTTCTTC.

This chain joins TRBV14 and TRBJ2-2; unclear D gene. V lost 1 base, J lost 0 bases, and 15 bases lay in between. There are 18 residues in the CDR3. The germline V gene encodes CDR1 SGHDN and CDR2 FVKESK. CDR3 coding DNA: TGTGCCAGCAGCCAAGCCCCTTTTTCGATGACGAACACCGGGGAGCTGTTTTTT. Its protein is CASSQAPFSMTNTGELFF.

The rearrangement uses TRBV12-5 and TRBJ2-1; the D call may be TRBD1 or TRBD2 (5 bases each). This CDR3 has 17 residues. The germline V gene has CDR1 LGHNT and CDR2 FRNRAP. V was trimmed by 3 bases and J by 7 bases, leaving 22 bases between them. The CDR3: CASGFFLSIQGRNEQFF. The DNA of the CDR3 is TGTGCTAGTGGTTTTTTTCTCTCTATCCAGGGACGTAATGAGCAGTTCTTC.

The V and J genes are TRBV5-1 and TRBJ2-4; 11 bases fit TRBD2. Looked up from germline, CDR1 is SGHRS and CDR2 is YFSETQ. The CDR3 length is 15 residues. Trimming cost V 2 bases and J 5 bases; bases outside gene matches: 3. The CDR3 loop reads CASSFSGGAENIQYF. DNA for the CDR3: TGCGCCAGCAGCTTTAGCGGGGGGGCGGAAAACATTCAGTACTTC. The whole variable domain, filled in from reference TRBV5-1 and TRBJ2-4, reads KAGVTQTPRYLIKTRGQQVTLSCSPISGHRSVSWYQQTPGQGLQFLFEYFSETQRNKGNFPGRFSGRQFSNSRSEMNVSTLELGDSALYLCASSFSGGAENIQYFGAGTRLSVL.

In this sample, this clonotype turned up a few times. The gene calls are TRBV5-6 and TRBJ2-1, with 9 bases that match TRBD1. Germline V gene sequence: CDR1 SGHDT, CDR2 YYEEEE. The CDR3 consists of 16 residues. V shed 6 bases, J shed 3 bases, and the junction held 10 bases outside the gene matches. Written as DNA, the CDR3 is TGTGCCAGCAACGCCCTACAGGGGGCGTACTACAATGAGCAGTTCTTC. Its protein product is CASNALQGAYYNEQFF.